Given below is one TCR beta chain in context. These data come from a study of blood T cell repertoires in COVID-19. The overall study: The samples span acute and convalescent COVID-19 from the United States, Italy and Spain. From T cells, B-cell-depleted T cells, or PBMCs came the material, which was cDNA or gDNA.

Source study methods: Amplification with reference gene primers provided the estimates of nucleated cell counts. The data were produced by immunoSEQ multiplex PCR, yet TCRdb's version contains in-frame clones alone and is incomplete. The D gene and trimming were derived from the DNA, and the V and J assignments and clone size from that table. Of under 450,000 clones listed, 75% to 90% were seen once; the top ten hold just over 7%. CDR1 is ENHRY and CDR2 is SYGVKD in the germline V gene. The CDR3 consists of 12 residues. V was shortened by 2 bases and J by 7 bases, with 8 bases between the two germline ends. The Seattle site enrolled patients during active infection and followed them longitudinally.

The chain links TRBV10-3 to TRBJ1-2; maybe TRBD1 (5 bases). Source material: peripheral blood. The source is a woman in her sixties with COVID-19, enrolled during active disease. CDR3 loop: CAISESRVGYTF. CDR3 nucleotide sequence: TGTGCCATCAGTGAGAGCAGGGTTGGCTACACCTTC.